This note documents a single TCR beta chain sequence. The antigen is unknown. These data belong to a study of cytomegalovirus exposure and HLA in healthy donors. Trimming took 6 bases from V and 7 from J, leaving 21 bases between them. Germline V lookup: CDR1 KGHSH, CDR2 LQKENI. The CDR3 consists of 16 residues. Primers for the PCR totalled 60 Vbeta and 13 Jbeta. Some clones are missing from TCRdb's copy, which holds only in-frame ones; the method was immunoSEQ multiplex PCR. The table lists about 160,000 clones, about 65% of them singletons. Overall study findings and caveats: Sequencing artifact likely explains a cluster of highly shared sequence variants.

This clonotype originated in a man aged 40-49 years in good health and CMV-seropositive. The V and J genes are TRBV18 and TRBJ1-4; D remains unclear. Sequencing was performed on PBMCs. CDR3 sequence: CASSSGGHERAEKLFF. The CDR3 nucleotides are TGTGCCAGCTCCTCGGGAGGGCACGAGCGGGCTGAAAAACTGTTTTTT. The full variable domain, its missing parts supplied by reference TRBV18 and TRBJ1-4, is NAGVMQNPRHLVRRRGQEARLRCSPMKGHSHVYWYRQLPEEGLKFMVYLQKENIIDESGMPKERFSAEFPKEGPSILRIQQVVRGDSAAYFCASSSGGHERAEKLFFGSGTQLSVL.